This T cell receptor (beta chain) was sequenced in a study of identical twins (dated by TCRdb to 2016 to 2017). About the study as a whole: To test whether fetal clonotypes persist, this study deep-sequenced TCR alpha and beta repertoires from monozygotic twins, from unrelated adults of various ages, and from cord blood. To rule out contamination, the twin experiments were replicated at different times with different library preparation protocols.

The study at large found these results: Compared with coincidental sharing between unrelated individuals, an excess of low generation-probability sequences was observed among out-of-frame TCR alpha sequences shared between twins. Because the same donors could not be followed over many years, the conclusions depended on cross-sectional statistical analysis. Fewer insertions were carried by abundant cord blood beta clonotypes; a weaker similar trend was observed in young adult naive repertoires, while no such trend was observed in memory repertoires. Zero-insertion analyses could be partly confounded by invariant T cells such as MAIT and iNKT, although diverse VJ usage argued against such confounding for most clonotypes. In monozygotic twins, recombination models systematically underestimated out-of-frame TCR alpha sharing, but the models matched the sharing seen between unrelated individuals. Excess twin sharing in beta out-of-frame sequences was weaker because fewer shared sequences lowered the signal-to-noise ratio.

Libraries were prepared through 5' RACE. Sequencing took place on an Illumina HiSeq 2000. Template switching added a universal primer binding site, and the final cDNA carried a unique molecular identifier that allowed TCR cDNA molecules to be counted accurately. First-strand cDNA for TCR alpha and beta chains was synthesized from specific primers in the conserved constant-segment region. To control for contamination, every cDNA library carried two barcodes: a SMART-Mk sample barcode plus Illumina barcodes. TruSeq adapter sequences and Illumina sample barcodes were added in two successive PCR steps. The Illumina HiSeq platform was used with custom primers to sequence TCR alpha and beta cDNA libraries. Concerning the study's data processing: Raw reads were processed with MiGEC to extract unique molecular identifiers, and MiXCR was used to determine CDR3 positions. Recombination models were inferred per individual with the repgenHMM and IGoR tools using an EM algorithm. Shared clonotype analysis was performed with the tcR package in R, normalizing sharing by the product of cloneset sizes. To study raw recombination free of thymic and clonal selection effects, out-of-frame nonproductive sequences were analyzed. TCRdb handled the public reads itself, with Q25 trimming in fastp and clone calling in MiXCR, and kept productive beta chains. Every CDR3 protein is listed once, alongside the most common genes and DNA of its rows. These V and J calls derive from TCRdb rather than the authors' analysis. Counted in this sample were roughly 770,000 distinct CDR3 sequences; approximately 18% of them appeared once. The ten largest account for about an eighth of the sample.

The CDR3 covers 14 residues, taking in both the cysteine and the phenylalanine. Solely the CDR3 DNA is kept, with 42 bases framed from the first base. Trimming costs V 5 bases and J 2 bases, and their ends lie 12 bases apart. All donors were healthy Caucasians. Three pairs of female monozygotic twins, all aged about 18 to 30 years, made up the twin cohort. RNA for TCR libraries was isolated from peripheral blood mononuclear cells. Comment on this clonotype: Its antigen target is currently unknown. No qualities accompany the bases; no much larger clone lies one base away.

These records were also assigned to another study, of T cells expressing NK-cell markers. As that second paper reports: Three sorted T-cell subsets (CD3+CD56+NKG2C+, CD3+CD56+NKG2C- and CD3+CD56-NKG2C+) from under ten donors had their TCR beta-chain repertoires profiled. Of the eight sequenced donors, seven were found to be HCMV-seropositive and one was found to be HCMV-seronegative. To restrict sorting to alphabetaTCR-expressing T cells, an anti-gammadeltaTCR antibody was added in several experiments. For over five donors, the dominant CD3+CD56+NKG2C+ clonotypes were among the top 10 CD8+ clonotypes and accounted for roughly 1.0-7.5% of CD8+ T cells. Those dominant clonotypes were again the most abundant among CD3+CD56-NKG2C+ cells in a few donors, at about 25-65%. Whether the expanded NKG2C-expressing T cell clones were specific for HCMV antigens remained unclear. Randomly selected healthy volunteers, three men and five women, were used as the eight sequenced donors. HCMV-specific IgG was detected in serum with a commercial ELISA kit to determine HCMV serostatus. Bulk peripheral blood T-cell repertoires were additionally sequenced from unsorted PBMC for about six donors. Reads were demultiplexed and grouped by UMI with MIGEC, and clonotypes were assembled and quantified with MiTCR. Only TCR cDNA sequences supported by at least two reads were kept to exclude erroneous sequences. The tcR package was used for downstream repertoire analysis, and clonotypes were matched between fractions using CDR3 nucleotide sequence together with V segment. VDJmatch was used to annotate antigen specificity against VDJdb, with one amino acid substitution in CDR3 permitted.

Sequenced input: PBMCs. The chain is assembled from TRBV12-3 or TRBV12-4 and TRBJ2-5, with the D gene too uncertain to name. This receptor was taken from a woman between 18 and 29 years old in good health. The nucleotide sequence reads TGTGCCAGCAGTGATGTAGAGATTCAAGAGACCCAGTACTTC. Its amino acids are CASSDVEIQETQYF.